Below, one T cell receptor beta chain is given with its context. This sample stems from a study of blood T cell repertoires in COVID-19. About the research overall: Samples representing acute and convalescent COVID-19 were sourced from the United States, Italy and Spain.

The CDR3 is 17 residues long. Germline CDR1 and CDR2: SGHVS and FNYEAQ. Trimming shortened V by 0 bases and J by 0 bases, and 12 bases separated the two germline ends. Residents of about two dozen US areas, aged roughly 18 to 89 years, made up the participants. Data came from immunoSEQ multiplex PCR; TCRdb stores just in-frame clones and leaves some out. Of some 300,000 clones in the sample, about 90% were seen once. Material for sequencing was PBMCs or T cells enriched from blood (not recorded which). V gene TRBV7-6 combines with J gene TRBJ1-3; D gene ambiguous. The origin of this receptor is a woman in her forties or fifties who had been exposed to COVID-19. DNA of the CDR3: TGTGCCAGCAGCTTAGCGAAGGAGGATTACTCTGGAAACACCATATATTTT. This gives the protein CASSLAKEDYSGNTIYF.